Reported below is one T cell receptor (beta chain). This entry belongs to a study of blood T cells in healthy people across ages. CDR1 is SGHTA, CDR2 FQGNSA, per germline. The CDR3 has 15 residues. Alongside a J-beta primer mix, a sample-barcoded 5' primer served in a second PCR lasting roughly 6 to 11 cycles. TCRdb re-analysed the 5' RACE reads in MiXCR, keeping a single row per CDR3 protein. The sample shows about 640,000 distinct CDR3 sequences, 35% to 50% of them seen only once. About 10 milliliters of peripheral blood were drawn from each donor into EDTA-treated tubes. Per sample, no less than 5 micrograms of total RNA were extracted.

What was sequenced was blood. The receptor was isolated from a man older than 75 in good health. The chain employs TRBV7-2 and TRBJ2-4, with 8 positions matching TRBD1. The tail of the sequence fits TRBJ2-7 better, so the J call may be wrong. For the CDR3, the DNA is TGTGCCAGCAGCTCCGACAGGGGCCAAACCTACGAGCAGTACTTC. This translates into CASSSDRGQTYEQYF.